In its sample, the clone carrying this TCR beta chain was seen many times. These data come from a study of post-analysis software for immune sequencing data. Included in the TCR beta cDNA libraries were unique molecular identifiers. TCRdb redid the calling of the PCR reads with MiXCR, one entry per CDR3 protein. Of about 760,000 distinct CDR3 sequences listed, roughly 30% were seen once; the top ten hold around 0.55%. This clonotype was sampled from a girl aged 5-17 years with multiple sclerosis. Material: blood.

The CDR3 sequence is CASSDAGTPNNEQFF. The CDR3 DNA reads TGTGCCAGCAGTGATGCCGGGACTCCAAACAATGAGCAGTTCTTC. J is TRBJ2-1 and V is TRBV6-1; TRBD2 is a possible D gene (6 bases). Looked up from germline, CDR1 is MNHNS and CDR2 is SASEGT. The CDR3 is made up of 15 amino acids. Trimming left V 3 bases short and J 5 bases short, with 14 bases between.